The 25 T cell receptor beta chains given below trace back to one sample, sequenced in a study of blood T cell repertoires in COVID-19. TCRdb keeps only in-frame clones here, not all; method: immunoSEQ multiplex PCR. The sample holds 110,000 or so clones, about nine tenths seen once. Sequenced material: peripheral blood. These receptor sequences come from a woman aged 45-65 years with acute or convalescent COVID-19.

The gene calls are TRBV2 and TRBJ2-7; D might be TRBD2 (6 bases). V lost 6 bases, J lost 3 bases, and 18 bases lay in between. Germline loops: CDR1 SNHLY, CDR2 FYNNEI. This CDR3 has 15 residues. DNA for the CDR3: TGTGCCAGCAGGGGGAGGCAGGGTCTAGGCTACGAGCAGTACTTC. Its protein product is CASRGRQGLGYEQYF.

The chain is built from TRBV6-5 and TRBJ1-5; the match to TRBD1 covers 7 bases. J lost 1 base, V lost 6 bases, and 6 bases had no gene match. The germline V gene encodes CDR1 MNHEY and CDR2 SVGAGI. The CDR3 totals 15 residues. The CDR3 coding sequence is TGTGCCAGCAGACCCAGGGGGATGAGCAATCAGCCCCAGCATTTT. This translates into CASRPRGMSNQPQHF.

The CDR3 loop reads CASSQAGANSPLHF. The CDR3 DNA is TGTGCCAGCAGCCAAGCAGGGGCCAATTCACCCCTCCACTTT. The V call is TRBV3-1 (or the pseudogene TRBV3-2), the J call TRBJ1-6; TRBD1 might be the D (6 bases). The length of the CDR3 is 14 residues. Germline V gene sequence: CDR1 LGHDT, CDR2 YNNKEL (reference sequence). Trimming shortened V by 1 base and J by 7 bases, and 8 bases separated the two germline ends.

The chain is built from TRBV24-1 and TRBJ2-1, with 10 bases fitting TRBD1. The CDR3 spans 14 residues. Germline CDR1 and CDR2: KGHDR and SFDVKD. Trimming at V came to 4 bases and at J to 9 bases, leaving 5 bases not matched to a gene. The CDR3: CATSDQTGGFEQFF. CDR3 sequence (DNA): TGTGCCACCAGTGACCAGACAGGGGGCTTTGAGCAGTTCTTC.

V usage is TRBV4-2 and J usage is TRBJ2-1; the match to TRBD2 covers 8 bases. CDR3 length: 13 residues. Germline trimming cut 0 bases from V and 8 bases from J; bases unmatched to any gene: 0. Germline assignment: CDR1 LGHNA and CDR2 YNFKEQ. The CDR3 bases are TGTGCCAGCAGCCAAGATAGCGGGGATGAGCAGTTCTTC. It is translated as CASSQDSGDEQFF.

The chain uses TRBV7-8 and TRBJ2-1; TRBD2 agrees at 11 bases. The CDR3 loop spans 18 amino acids. The V segment lost 5 bases and the J segment 0 bases; nucleotides outside the gene matches: 9. CDR1 is SGHVS and CDR2 is FQNEAQ in the germline V gene. The CDR3 protein is CASSLLLAGGLSYNEQFF. CDR3 in DNA: TGTGCCAGCAGCCTCCTTCTAGCGGGGGGCCTCTCCTACAATGAGCAGTTCTTC.

The chain links TRBV19 to TRBJ2-7, with a possible D match to TRBD2 (5 bases). V lost 8 bases, J lost 0 bases, and 17 bases lay in between. Germline lookup yields CDR1 LNHDA and CDR2 SQIVND (reference sequence). The CDR3 runs 15 residues. This chain's CDR3 is CASRLRGQPSYEQYF. Here the CDR3 DNA reads TGTGCCAGTCGGCTGCGAGGGCAACCCTCCTACGAGCAGTACTTC.

V gene TRBV27 combines with J gene TRBJ2-2; 12 positions match TRBD2. Per the germline V gene, CDR1 is MNHEY and CDR2 is SMNVEV (reference sequence). The trim removed 5 bases at V and 2 bases at J, leaving 18 bases unmatched. This CDR3 contains 21 residues. The CDR3 DNA sequence: TGTGCCAGCAGTCCGATGACCCTAGCTAGCGGGGGGGCCCATAACACCGGGGAGCTGTTTTTT. Its translation is CASSPMTLASGGAHNTGELFF.

The chain employs TRBV18 and TRBJ2-4; 7 bases match TRBD1. The CDR3 runs 15 residues. With 3 bases clipped from V and 7 bases from J, the junction kept 9 bases outside the gene matches. Germline V gene data show CDR1 as KGHSH and CDR2 as LQKENI. The CDR3: CASSPPNRGINIQYF. DNA for the CDR3: TGTGCCAGCTCACCCCCTAACAGGGGAATCAACATTCAGTACTTC.

The chain combines TRBV5-8 with TRBJ1-5; D not resolved. CDR1 and CDR2 (germline): SGHTS, YDEGEE. The CDR3 covers 14 residues. Trimming pared 5 bases from V and 6 bases from J, leaving 15 bases between. CDR3 nucleotide sequence: TGTGCCAGCAGTCGAAGAGGGAATGGTCAGCCCCAGCATTTT. Translating gives CASSRRGNGQPQHF.

The chain couples TRBV9 to TRBJ2-2; TRBD2 is a possible D gene (6 bases). The ends were cut back, 3 bases at V and 7 bases at J, with 19 bases in the middle. This CDR3 has 16 amino acids. Germline CDR1 SGDLS, CDR2 YYNGEE. The CDR3 DNA is TGTGCCAGCAGCGGAGTAGCGGAGCCTCTAGGCGGGGAGCTGTTTTTT. Translated: CASSGVAEPLGGELFF.

This chain uses TRBV15 with TRBJ2-3, with D maybe TRBD2 (7 bases). The CDR3 loop spans 11 amino acids. The germline V gene encodes CDR1 LNHNV and CDR2 YYDKDF (reference sequence). V gave up 8 bases and J gave up 9 bases, with 12 bases separating them. The CDR3 DNA sequence: TGTGCCACCGCGGGGGCACGGACGCAGTATTTT. Its protein product is CATAGARTQYF.

The chain recombines TRBV6-2 or TRBV6-3 with TRBJ2-2; D is perhaps TRBD1 (5 bases). Trimming removed 4 bases from V and 8 bases from J, with 14 bases in between. The CDR3 spans 14 residues. In germline, CDR1 is MNHEY, CDR2 SVGEGT. The CDR3 DNA follows: TGTGCCAGCAGTTTAACTTCCAGGGCTGGGGAGCTGTTTTTT. It translates to CASSLTSRAGELFF.

This chain uses TRBV19 with TRBJ2-6; TRBD1 aligns across 7 bases. Germline V lookup: CDR1 LNHDA, CDR2 SQIVND (reference sequence). With 8 bases clipped from V and 0 bases from J, the junction kept 10 bases outside the gene matches. The CDR3 runs to 17 residues. The CDR3 spells CASGYRTGHSGANVLTF. DNA for the CDR3: TGTGCCAGTGGGTATAGGACAGGCCACTCTGGGGCCAACGTCCTGACTTTC.

This chain links TRBV5-6 with TRBJ2-5; 9 nucleotides agree with TRBD1. The CDR3 loop spans 15 amino acids. Germline V gene data show CDR1 as SGHDT and CDR2 as YYEEEE. With V trimmed by 5 bases and J by 5 bases, 10 bases remained unmatched. This CDR3 reads CASRYGQGKKETQYF. CDR3 DNA sequence: TGTGCCAGCAGATATGGACAGGGGAAAAAGGAGACCCAGTACTTC. The full variable domain, with the rest looked up from reference TRBV5-6 and TRBJ2-5, is DAGVTQSPTHLIKTRGQQVTLRCSPKSGHDTVSWYQQALGQGPQFIFQYYEEEERQRGNFPDRFSGHQFPNYSSELNVNALLLGDSALYLCASRYGQGKKETQYFGPGTRLLVL.

This chain joins TRBV7-8 and TRBJ1-1; unclear D gene. The CDR3 length is 13 residues. Between the trimmed V and J ends, which lost 7 bases and 0 bases, there was a span of 9 bases. Germline V gene sequence: CDR1 SGHVS, CDR2 FQNEAQ. As DNA, the CDR3 is TGTGCCAGCACTCCTGAGGTGAACACTGAAGCTTTCTTT. This sequence encodes CASTPEVNTEAFF.

J is TRBJ2-5 and V is TRBV6-5; D perhaps matches TRBD1 (6 bases). The CDR3 totals 13 residues. Germline V gives CDR1 MNHEY, CDR2 SVGAGI. V dropped 6 bases and J dropped 4 bases, with 12 bases sitting between them. Here the CDR3 DNA reads TGTGCCAGCAGGGGGGACACACTAGAGACCCAGTACTTC. It specifies CASRGDTLETQYF.

The rearrangement uses TRBV11-2 and TRBJ2-1; D might be TRBD2 (6 bases). V lost 3 bases to trimming and J lost 7 bases, with 13 bases between them. The length of the CDR3 is 14 residues. Germline CDR1 is SGHAT and CDR2 is FQNNGV. Here the CDR3 reads CASSFWGVGNEQFF. The CDR3 DNA reads TGTGCCAGCAGCTTCTGGGGGGTCGGGAATGAGCAGTTCTTC.

Details on this clone: At one boundary the junction diverges from the germline segment, which might be a read error. The rearrangement joins TRBV29-1 to TRBJ2-4; possibly TRBD1 for D (5 bases). The CDR3 is 11 residues long. The germline V gene encodes CDR1 SQVTM and CDR2 ANQGSEA. The CDR3 sequence: CSVKRQGNVVF. The CDR3 DNA reads as TGCAGCGTCAAAAGGCAGGGTAATGTTGTCTTC.

This clone appeared a single time. The rearrangement links TRBV9 to TRBJ1-4; 7 nucleotides match TRBD1. Germline values: CDR1 SGDLS, CDR2 YYNGEE. The V segment lost 4 bases and the J segment 0 bases; nucleotides outside the gene matches: 6. The CDR3 is 16 amino acids. CDR3 residues: CASSFGTETTNEKLFF. The CDR3 DNA reads as TGTGCCAGCAGCTTCGGGACAGAAACAACTAATGAAAAACTGTTTTTT.

The chain recombines TRBV6-4 with TRBJ1-2; 7 bases agree with TRBD1. The CDR3 consists of 12 residues. Looked up from germline, CDR1 is MRHNA and CDR2 is SNTAGT. Trimming took 2 bases from V and 8 from J; bases not matched to a gene: 2. The CDR3 loop reads CASSDRGQGYTF. The CDR3 region has the DNA TGTGCCAGCAGTGACAGGGGACAGGGCTACACCTTC.

This clone was recorded only once. V usage is TRBV19 and J usage is TRBJ1-1; a possible D gene is TRBD1 (6 bases). In germline, CDR1 is LNHDA, CDR2 SQIVND (reference sequence). The CDR3 spans 15 residues. Between the trimmed V and J ends, which lost 5 bases and 0 bases, there was a span of 13 bases. The CDR3 bases are TGTGCCAGTAGTTCCTTACAGGGACTGAACACTGAAGCTTTCTTT. Translated, it gives CASSSLQGLNTEAFF.

This chain links TRBV29-1 with TRBJ2-1; TRBD1 aligns across 7 bases. The CDR3 totals 14 residues. Trimming took 8 bases from V and 4 from J; bases not matched to a gene: 11. Germline V gives CDR1 SQVTM, CDR2 ANQGSEA. The CDR3 loop is CSSRGTFEYNEQFF. CDR3 sequence (DNA): TGCAGCTCCAGGGGGACCTTCGAATACAATGAGCAGTTCTTC.

This chain uses TRBV3-1 (or the pseudogene TRBV3-2) with TRBJ2-4; 10 nucleotides match TRBD2. Germline CDR1 and CDR2: LGHDT and YNNKEL (reference sequence). The CDR3 totals 15 residues. V shed 1 base and J 5 bases; nucleotides not matched to a gene: 2. Here the CDR3 reads CASSQVAGGQNIQYF. CDR3 nucleotide sequence: TGTGCCAGCAGCCAAGTAGCGGGGGGTCAAAACATTCAGTACTTC.

The CDR3 here is CASSSRVAGELFF. DNA of the CDR3: TGTGCCAGCAGTAGCAGGGTGGCCGGGGAGCTGTTTTTT. V is TRBV6-2 or TRBV6-3 and J is TRBJ2-2, with D maybe TRBD1 (5 bases). The CDR3 has 13 amino acids. Germline V gene lookup returns CDR1 MNHEY and CDR2 SVGEGT. Trimming took off 5 bases at V and 6 bases at J, with 10 bases between the two ends.